This is a list of T cell receptor beta chains from one sample in a study of glioma-infiltrating T cells after dendritic cell vaccination. This table comes from immunoSEQ multiplex PCR, and its TCRdb copy is limited to in-frame clones, with some not included. The table lists around 92,000 clones, more than 70% of them singletons. The sequencing used blood, collected after dendritic cell vaccination. Receptor source: a human donor with glioblastoma. The CDR3 runs from the conserved cysteine through the conserved F or W. The order of the fields is V gene, J gene, clone size, D gene, CDR3 DNA, CDR3 protein. A D gene is named only where the DNA matches it firmly. Not all rows give a size; the values are once, few, many and, for expanded clones, a class.

TRBV5-1,TRBJ2-7,NA,NA,TGCGCCAGCAGCTTACAAGACTCCTACGAGCAGTACTTC,CASSLQDSYEQYF
TRBV18,TRBJ2-3,NA,NA,TGTGCCAGCTCGTCGACATTCTTTGCCACAGATACGCAGTATTTT,CASSSTFFATDTQYF
TRBV5-5,TRBJ1-1,NA,NA,TGTGCCAGCAGCTTGGAGCGGATGGGCCGCCTCACTGAAGCTTTCTTT,CASSLERMGRLTEAFF
TRBV29-1,TRBJ2-3,NA,NA,TGCAGCGTTGAAGAAGCGTATACGCAGTATTTT,CSVEEAYTQYF
TRBV7-9,TRBJ2-1,NA,TRBD2,TGTGCCAGCAGCTTAAGCGGGGGGAACGAGCAGTTCTTC,CASSLSGGNEQFF
TRBV30,TRBJ1-3,NA,NA,TGTGCCTGGGAGGCAGAGAATATTCGCTCTGGAAACACCATATATTTT,CAWEAENIRSGNTIYF
TRBV7-6,TRBJ2-1,once,TRBD2,TGTGCCAGCAGCCTTAGACCTAGCGGGGCCTCCTACAATGAGCAGTTCTTC,CASSLRPSGASYNEQFF
TRBV5-1,TRBJ2-2,NA,TRBD2,TGCGCCAGCAGCTTGCGGCTAGCGGGGGGCGACACCGGGGAGCTGTTTTTT,CASSLRLAGGDTGELFF
TRBV5-1,TRBJ1-2,NA,NA,TGCGCCAGCAGCTTACAGGGACCCTATGAAGGCTACACCTTC,CASSLQGPYEGYTF
TRBV15,TRBJ2-2,NA,TRBD2,TGTGCCACCAGCAGTCGGACTAGCGTTGTCTATACCGGGGAGCTGTTTTTT,CATSSRTSVVYTGELFF
TRBV6-1,TRBJ2-5,once,TRBD1,TGTGCCAGCGACAAGGGGGCTCGGGAGACCCAGTACTTC,CASDKGARETQYF
TRBV2,TRBJ2-7,NA,TRBD2,TGTGCCAGCAGCCCGAACTCACCACTAGCGATCTCCTACGAGCAGTACTTC,CASSPNSPLAISYEQYF
TRBV2,TRBJ1-3,NA,NA,TGTGCCAGCATCCGTGACAGCTCTGGAAACACCATATATTTT,CASIRDSSGNTIYF
TRBV6-1,TRBJ1-2,NA,TRBD1,TGTGCCAGCAGTCCACATACAGGGGTTGGCGGCTACACCTTC,CASSPHTGVGGYTF
TRBV19,TRBJ1-2,NA,TRBD1,TGTGCCAGTAGGAAGACAGGGCTAAATGGCTACACCTTC,CASRKTGLNGYTF
TRBV5-6,TRBJ2-5,NA,NA,TGTGCCAGCAGGGCGGAAAAAGAGACCCAGTACTTC,CASRAEKETQYF
TRBV4-2,TRBJ2-5,once,NA,TGTGCCAGCAGCCAAGATACACAGGGATTTTCTGGGACCCAGTACTTC,CASSQDTQGFSGTQYF
TRBV5-1,TRBJ1-2,NA,NA,TGCGCCAGCAGCCTCTACGAGGGCGGTGGCTACACCTTC,CASSLYEGGGYTF
TRBV2,TRBJ1-2,NA,NA,TGTGCCAGCAGTGAAGGATCATGGGGCCCCGGGGGATATGGCTACACCTTC,CASSEGSWGPGGYGYTF
TRBV28,TRBJ2-1,few,TRBD2,TGTGCCAGCAGGGCGGGACTAGCGAGCTACAATGAGCAGTTCTTC,CASRAGLASYNEQFF
TRBV7-3,TRBJ2-3,NA,TRBD1,TGTGCCAGCAGCTTGGGACAGGGGGCAGCAGATACGCAGTATTTT,CASSLGQGAADTQYF
TRBV9,TRBJ2-2,NA,TRBD1,TGTGCCAGCAGCGTGTCACAGGGGAAGGACACCGGGGAGCTGTTTTTT,CASSVSQGKDTGELFF
TRBV28,TRBJ1-1,once,NA,TGTGCCAGCAGCGAGGTGGAGAACACTGAAGCTTTCTTT,CASSEVENTEAFF
TRBV4-1,TRBJ1-2,once,TRBD1,TGCGCCAGCAGCCCACCTGACAGGGTGGGTGGCTACACCTTC,CASSPPDRVGGYTF
TRBV7-6,TRBJ2-7,once,NA,TGTGCCAGCAGCTTAGGACCAGAGGCAAGCTACGAGCAGTACTTC,CASSLGPEASYEQYF